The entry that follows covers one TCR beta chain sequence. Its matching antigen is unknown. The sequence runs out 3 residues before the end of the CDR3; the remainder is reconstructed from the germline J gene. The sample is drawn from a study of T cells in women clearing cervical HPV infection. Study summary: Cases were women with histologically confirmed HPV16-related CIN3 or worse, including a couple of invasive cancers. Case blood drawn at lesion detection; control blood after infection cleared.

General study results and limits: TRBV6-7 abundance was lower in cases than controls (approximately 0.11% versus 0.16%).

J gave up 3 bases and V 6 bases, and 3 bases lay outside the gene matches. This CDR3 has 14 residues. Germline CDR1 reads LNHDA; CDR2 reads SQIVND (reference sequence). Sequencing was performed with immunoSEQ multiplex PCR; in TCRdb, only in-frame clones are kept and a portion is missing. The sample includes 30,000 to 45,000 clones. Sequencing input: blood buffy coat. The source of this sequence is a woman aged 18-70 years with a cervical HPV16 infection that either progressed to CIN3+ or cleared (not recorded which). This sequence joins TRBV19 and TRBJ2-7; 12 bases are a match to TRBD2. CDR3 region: CASRTSGGGYEQYF. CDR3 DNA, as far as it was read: TGTGCCAGTAGGACTAGCGGGGGCGGCTACGAG.